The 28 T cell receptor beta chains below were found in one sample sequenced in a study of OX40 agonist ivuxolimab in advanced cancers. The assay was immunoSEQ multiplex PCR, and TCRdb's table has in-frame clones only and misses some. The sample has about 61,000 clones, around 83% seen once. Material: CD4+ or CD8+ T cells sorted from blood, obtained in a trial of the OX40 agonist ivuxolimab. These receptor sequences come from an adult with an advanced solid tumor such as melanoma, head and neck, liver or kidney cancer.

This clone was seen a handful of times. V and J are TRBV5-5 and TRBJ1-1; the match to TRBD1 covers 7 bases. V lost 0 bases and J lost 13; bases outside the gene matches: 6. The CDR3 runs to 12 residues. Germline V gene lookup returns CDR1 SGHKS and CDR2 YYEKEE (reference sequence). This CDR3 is CASSLGQGLHFF. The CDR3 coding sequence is TGTGCCAGCAGCTTGGGACAGGGTCTGCATTTCTTT.

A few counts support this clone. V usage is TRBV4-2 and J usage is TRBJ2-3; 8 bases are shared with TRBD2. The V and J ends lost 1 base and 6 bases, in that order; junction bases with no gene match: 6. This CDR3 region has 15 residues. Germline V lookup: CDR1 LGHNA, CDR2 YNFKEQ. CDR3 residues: CASSQVAGGRDTQYF. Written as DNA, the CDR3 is TGTGCCAGCAGCCAAGTTGCGGGGGGAAGGGATACGCAGTATTTT.

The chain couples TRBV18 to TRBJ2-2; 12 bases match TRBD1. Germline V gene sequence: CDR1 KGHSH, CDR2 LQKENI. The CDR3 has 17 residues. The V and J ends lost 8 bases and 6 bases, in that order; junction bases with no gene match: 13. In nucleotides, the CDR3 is TGTGCCAGCCTACCCCCCGGGACAGGGGGCGCTTCCGGGGAGCTGTTTTTT. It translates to CASLPPGTGGASGELFF.

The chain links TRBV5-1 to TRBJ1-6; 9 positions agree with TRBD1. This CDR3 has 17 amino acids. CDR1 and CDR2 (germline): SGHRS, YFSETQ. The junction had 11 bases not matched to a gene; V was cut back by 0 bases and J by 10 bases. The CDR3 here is CASSLALSDRGASPLHF. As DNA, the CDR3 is TGCGCCAGCAGCTTGGCCCTTTCGGACAGGGGAGCCTCACCCCTCCACTTT.

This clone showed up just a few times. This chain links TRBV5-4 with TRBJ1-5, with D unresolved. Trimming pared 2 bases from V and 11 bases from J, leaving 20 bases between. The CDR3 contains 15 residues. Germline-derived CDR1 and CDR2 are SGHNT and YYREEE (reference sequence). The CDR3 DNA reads TGTGCCAGCAGCTTCCAACCGGGCAAGGCGGGGTCCCAGCATTTT. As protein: CASSFQPGKAGSQHF.

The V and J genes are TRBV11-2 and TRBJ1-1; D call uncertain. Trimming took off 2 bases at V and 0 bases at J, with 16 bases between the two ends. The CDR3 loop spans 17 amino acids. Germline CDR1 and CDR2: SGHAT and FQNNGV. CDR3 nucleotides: TGTGCCAGCAGCTTAAGTGCCTACCGGCGAATGAACACTGAAGCTTTCTTT. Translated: CASSLSAYRRMNTEAFF.

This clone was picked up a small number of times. CDR3 nucleotides: TGTGCCAGCAGTGGGGGGGAGGTTGGTGGCTACACCTTC. It is translated as CASSGGEVGGYTF. The chain recombines TRBV2 with TRBJ1-2; maybe TRBD1 (5 bases). Germline assignment: CDR1 SNHLY and CDR2 FYNNEI. V lost 4 bases and J 7 bases, leaving 13 bases between the germline ends. The CDR3 is 13 amino acids.

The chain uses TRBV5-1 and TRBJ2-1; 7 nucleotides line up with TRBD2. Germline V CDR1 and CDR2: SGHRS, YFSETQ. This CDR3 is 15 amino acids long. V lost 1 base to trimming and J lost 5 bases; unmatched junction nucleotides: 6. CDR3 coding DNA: TGCGCCAGCAGCTTGTTAGCGGGTCTGAACAATGAGCAGTTCTTC. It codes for CASSLLAGLNNEQFF. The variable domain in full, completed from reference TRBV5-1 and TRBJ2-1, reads KAGVTQTPRYLIKTRGQQVTLSCSPISGHRSVSWYQQTPGQGLQFLFEYFSETQRNKGNFPGRFSGRQFSNSRSEMNVSTLELGDSALYLCASSLLAGLNNEQFFGPGTRLTVL.

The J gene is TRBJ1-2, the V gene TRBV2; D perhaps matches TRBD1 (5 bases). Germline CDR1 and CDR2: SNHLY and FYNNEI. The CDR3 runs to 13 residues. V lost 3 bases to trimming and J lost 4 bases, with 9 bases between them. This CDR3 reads CASSEQGGYGYTF. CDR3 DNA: TGTGCCAGCAGTGAGCAGGGCGGCTATGGCTACACCTTC. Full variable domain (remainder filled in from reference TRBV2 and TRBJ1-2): EPEVTQTPSHQVTQMGQEVILRCVPISNHLYFYWYRQILGQKVEFLVSFYNNEISEKSEIFDDQFSVERPDGSNFTLKIRSTKLEDSAMYFCASSEQGGYGYTFGSGTRLTVV.

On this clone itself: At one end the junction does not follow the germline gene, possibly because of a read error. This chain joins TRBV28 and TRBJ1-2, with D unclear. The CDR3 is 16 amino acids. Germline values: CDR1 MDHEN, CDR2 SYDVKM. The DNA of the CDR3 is TGTGCCAGCAGTTTATCTGGGTTTTGGACTAACTATGGCCACACCTTC. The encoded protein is CASSLSGFWTNYGHTF.

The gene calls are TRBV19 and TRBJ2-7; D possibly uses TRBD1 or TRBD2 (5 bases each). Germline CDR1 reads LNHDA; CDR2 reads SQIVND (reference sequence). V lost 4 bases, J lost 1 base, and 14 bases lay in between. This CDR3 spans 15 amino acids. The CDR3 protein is CASSTSGALSYEQYF. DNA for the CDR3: TGTGCCAGTAGTACCTCCGGGGCGCTATCCTACGAGCAGTACTTC.

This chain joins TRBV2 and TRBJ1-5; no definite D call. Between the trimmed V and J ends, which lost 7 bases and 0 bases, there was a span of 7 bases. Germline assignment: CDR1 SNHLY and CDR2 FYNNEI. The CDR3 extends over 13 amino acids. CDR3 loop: CASKGGSNQPQHF. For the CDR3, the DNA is TGTGCCAGCAAAGGCGGTAGCAATCAGCCCCAGCATTTT.

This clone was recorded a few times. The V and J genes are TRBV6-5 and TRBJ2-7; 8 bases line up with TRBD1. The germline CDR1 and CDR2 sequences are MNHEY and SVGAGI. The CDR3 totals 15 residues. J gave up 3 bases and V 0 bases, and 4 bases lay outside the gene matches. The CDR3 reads CASSYSGDRNYEQYF. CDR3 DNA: TGTGCCAGCAGTTACTCGGGGGACAGGAACTACGAGCAGTACTTC.

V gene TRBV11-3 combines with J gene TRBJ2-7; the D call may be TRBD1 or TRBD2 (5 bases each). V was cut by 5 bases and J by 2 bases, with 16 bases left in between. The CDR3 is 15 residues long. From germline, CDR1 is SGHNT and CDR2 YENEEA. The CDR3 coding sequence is TGTGCCAGCAGCCAAGGGACGGGTACGACCTACGAGCAGTACTTC. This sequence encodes CASSQGTGTTYEQYF.

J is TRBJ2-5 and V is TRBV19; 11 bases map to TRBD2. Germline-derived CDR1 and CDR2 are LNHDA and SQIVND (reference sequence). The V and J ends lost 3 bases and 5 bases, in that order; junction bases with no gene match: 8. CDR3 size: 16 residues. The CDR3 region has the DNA TGTGCCAGTAGTATTGCTAGCGGGGGGCCCCTGGAGACCCAGTACTTC. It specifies CASSIASGGPLETQYF.

CDR3 amino acids: CASSPRDRGLGVNTEAFF. The CDR3 DNA reads as TGCGCCAGCAGCCCCCGGGACAGGGGGTTGGGGGTGAACACTGAAGCTTTCTTT. The chain joins TRBV4-1 to TRBJ1-1, with 11 nucleotides matching TRBD1. CDR3 length equals 18 residues. V shed 4 bases, J shed 0 bases, and the junction held 10 bases outside the gene matches. CDR1 is MGHRA and CDR2 is YSYEKL in the germline V gene.

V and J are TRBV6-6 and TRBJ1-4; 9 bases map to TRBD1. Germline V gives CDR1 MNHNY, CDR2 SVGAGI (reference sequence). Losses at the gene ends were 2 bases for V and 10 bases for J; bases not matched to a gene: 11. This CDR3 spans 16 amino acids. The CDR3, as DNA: TGTGCCAGCAGTTACCCTAGGACAGGGGAGGCTGGAAAACTGTTTTTT. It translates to CASSYPRTGEAGKLFF.

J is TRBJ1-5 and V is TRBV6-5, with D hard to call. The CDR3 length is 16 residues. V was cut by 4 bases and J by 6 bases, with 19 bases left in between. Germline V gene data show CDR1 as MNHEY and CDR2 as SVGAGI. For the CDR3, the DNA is TGTGCCAGCAGTTCGGTGGGCAGGTCCCCTGGTCAGCCCCAGCATTTT. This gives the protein CASSSVGRSPGQPQHF.

In nucleotides, the CDR3 is TGTGCCAGCAGCCCCTGGGACAGCAAAGCCACTGAAGCTTTCTTT. Its protein is CASSPWDSKATEAFF. The chain links TRBV7-8 to TRBJ1-1, with 7 bases identical to TRBD1. With V trimmed by 5 bases and J by 4 bases, 10 bases remained unmatched. Germline loops: CDR1 SGHVS, CDR2 FQNEAQ. The CDR3 is made up of 15 amino acids.

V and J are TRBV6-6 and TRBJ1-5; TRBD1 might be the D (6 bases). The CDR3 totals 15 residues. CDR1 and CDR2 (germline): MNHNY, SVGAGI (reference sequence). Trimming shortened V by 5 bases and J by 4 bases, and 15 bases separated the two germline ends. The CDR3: CASSIQGQINQPQHF. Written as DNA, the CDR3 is TGTGCCAGCAGTATACAAGGACAGATTAATCAGCCCCAGCATTTT.

CDR3 sequence: CASSLASRRETQYF. CDR3 sequence (DNA): TGTGCCAGCAGCTTAGCCTCTCGGAGGGAGACCCAGTACTTC. The chain recombines TRBV11-2 with TRBJ2-5; D is possibly TRBD2 (5 bases). The germline V gene encodes CDR1 SGHAT and CDR2 FQNNGV. The CDR3 sequence is 14 residues long. Trimming cost V 1 base and J 5 bases, with 11 bases left between them.

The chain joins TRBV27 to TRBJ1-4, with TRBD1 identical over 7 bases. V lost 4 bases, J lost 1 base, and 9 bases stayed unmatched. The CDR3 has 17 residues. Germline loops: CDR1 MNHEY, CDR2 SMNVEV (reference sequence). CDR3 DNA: TGTGCCAGCAGTTCCTATGGAGGGGGCCGAACTAATGAAAAACTGTTTTTT. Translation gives CASSSYGGGRTNEKLFF.

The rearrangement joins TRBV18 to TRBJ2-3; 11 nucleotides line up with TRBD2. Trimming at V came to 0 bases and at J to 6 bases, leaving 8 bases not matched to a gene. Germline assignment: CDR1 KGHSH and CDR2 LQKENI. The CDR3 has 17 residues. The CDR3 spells CASSPPGTSGPRDTQYF. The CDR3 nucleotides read TGTGCCAGCTCACCACCGGGGACTAGCGGACCGCGGGATACGCAGTATTTT.

In DNA, the CDR3 is TGCGCCAGCAGCTCGGCGGGGCAGACAGATACGCAGTATTTT. It is translated as CASSSAGQTDTQYF. This rearrangement joins TRBV5-1 to TRBJ2-3; a possible D gene is TRBD2 (6 bases). The CDR3 contains 14 residues. CDR1 is SGHRS and CDR2 is YFSETQ in the germline V gene. V was clipped by 3 bases and J by 3 bases, with 11 bases between them.

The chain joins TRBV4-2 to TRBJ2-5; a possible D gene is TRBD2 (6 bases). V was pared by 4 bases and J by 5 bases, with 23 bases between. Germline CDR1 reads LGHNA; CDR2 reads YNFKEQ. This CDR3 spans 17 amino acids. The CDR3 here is CASSPPGRRASGETQYF. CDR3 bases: TGTGCCAGCAGCCCTCCGGGGCGGAGGGCCTCTGGGGAGACCCAGTACTTC.

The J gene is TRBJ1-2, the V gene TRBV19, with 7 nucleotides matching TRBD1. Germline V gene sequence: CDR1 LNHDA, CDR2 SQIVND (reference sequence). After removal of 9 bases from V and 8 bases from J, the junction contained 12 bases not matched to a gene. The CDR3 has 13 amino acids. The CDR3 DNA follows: TGTGCCAGCACCGGGACAGCCGACGAAGGCTACACCTTC. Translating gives CASTGTADEGYTF.

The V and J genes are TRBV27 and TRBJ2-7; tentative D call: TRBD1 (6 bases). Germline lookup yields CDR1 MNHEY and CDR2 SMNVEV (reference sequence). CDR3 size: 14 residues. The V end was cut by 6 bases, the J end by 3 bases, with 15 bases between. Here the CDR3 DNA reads TGTGCCAGCAGCCGCACGGACAGCAGCTACGAGCAGTACTTC. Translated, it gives CASSRTDSSYEQYF.

Here the CDR3 reads CASTYAGGAKDTQYF. As DNA, the CDR3 is TGTGCCAGCACCTACGCGGGCGGGGCCAAAGATACGCAGTATTTT. The genes are TRBV6-5 and TRBJ2-3, with D perhaps TRBD2 (6 bases). Trimming took 7 bases from V and 5 from J, leaving 19 bases between them. Germline V CDR1 and CDR2: MNHEY, SVGAGI. The length of the CDR3 is 15 residues.